Sequencing of this T cell receptor (beta chain) was carried out in a study of T-cell memory formation after mild COVID-19. Trimming removed 4 bases from V and 7 bases from J; junction bases left unmatched: 7. This CDR3 is 14 amino acids long. Germline V gives CDR1 SGHRS, CDR2 YFSETQ. Via MiXCR, TCRdb re-called the 5' RACE reads, giving one row per CDR3 protein. The profile shows 350,000 or so distinct CDR3 sequences, 10% to 15% of them singletons. This clonotype was counted between two and nine times. The receptor comes from a man aged 18-30 years who had mild COVID-19 (a few samples of this study predate the infection). Cell type and time point are not known. V usage is TRBV5-1 and J usage is TRBJ1-4; 7 bases match TRBD1. Sample: PBMCs or a T cell subset sorted from them (not recorded which). In DNA, the CDR3 is TGCGCCAGCAGCGTGACAGGGAACCGTGAAAAACTGTTTTTT. Protein: CASSVTGNREKLFF. Supplemented by reference TRBV5-1 and TRBJ1-4, the full variable domain reads KAGVTQTPRYLIKTRGQQVTLSCSPISGHRSVSWYQQTPGQGLQFLFEYFSETQRNKGNFPGRFSGRQFSNSRSEMNVSTLELGDSALYLCASSVTGNREKLFFGSGTQLSVL.